This TCR beta chain was sequenced in a study of blood T cell repertoires in COVID-19. The V and J ends lost 2 bases and 0 bases respectively, with 7 bases between them. The CDR3 spans 14 residues. In germline, CDR1 is SGHRS, CDR2 YFSETQ. The assay was immunoSEQ multiplex PCR, and TCRdb's table has in-frame clones only and misses some. Of about 200,000 clones in the sample, around nine tenths were seen once. The source material was peripheral blood. This sequence was found in a man between 45 and 60 years old with COVID-19, enrolled during active disease. The genes are TRBV5-1 and TRBJ2-3; D possibly corresponds to TRBD1 (6 bases). The CDR3 DNA follows: TGCGCCAGCAGCTTCCAGGGGAGCACAGATACGCAGTATTTT. As protein: CASSFQGSTDTQYF.